A selection of T cell receptor beta chains follows, all from one sample in a study of cytomegalovirus exposure and HLA in healthy donors. Data came from immunoSEQ multiplex PCR; TCRdb stores just in-frame clones and leaves some out. Here the sample spans around 180,000 clones, roughly 80% being singletons. The sequenced sample consisted of PBMCs. The origin of the receptors is a man aged 25-45 years in good health and CMV-seropositive. The CDR3 runs from the conserved cysteine through the conserved F or W. D genes are given only for firm matches. Clone size is not always given. Where it is, it says once, few, many or a class for expanded clones.

v_gene	d_gene	j_gene	abundance	CDR3aa	CDR3nt
TRBV5-1	-	TRBJ2-3	-	CASSLGGDTDTQYF	TGCGCCAGCAGCTTGGGGGGAGACACAGATACGCAGTATTTT
TRBV7-9	-	TRBJ1-3	once	CASSPTSTIYF	TGTGCCAGCAGCCCGACAAGCACCATATATTTT
TRBV7-2	TRBD1	TRBJ2-7	-	CASSDRGQGYEQYF	TGTGCCAGCAGCGATAGAGGACAGGGCTACGAGCAGTACTTC
TRBV19	TRBD2	TRBJ2-2	-	CATCGRADTGELFF	TGTGCCACCTGCGGGAGGGCAGACACCGGGGAGCTGTTTTTT
TRBV30	TRBD1	TRBJ2-2	-	CAWSPRGLSTGELFF	TGTGCCTGGAGTCCGAGGGGGCTGTCCACCGGGGAGCTGTTTTTT
TRBV7-6	-	TRBJ2-6	-	CASSLTHDTPRSRGTGANVLTF	TGTGCCAGCAGCCTGACCCATGATACCCCCCGGAGTCGGGGGACTGGGGCCAACGTCCTGACTTTC
TRBV5-1	-	TRBJ1-2	-	CASSLQGPPYGYTF	TGCGCCAGCAGCTTACAGGGCCCCCCGTATGGCTACACCTTC
TRBV6-6	TRBD1	TRBJ1-2	-	CASSQTGRNYGYTF	TGTGCCAGCAGTCAGACAGGGCGAAACTATGGCTACACCTTC
TRBV10-1	-	TRBJ2-2	few	CASAGDTGELFF	TGCGCCAGCGCAGGGGATACCGGGGAGCTGTTTTTT
TRBV14	-	TRBJ1-2	-	CASRLGGSYGYTF	TGTGCCAGCCGCCTGGGGGGTAGCTATGGCTACACCTTC
TRBV18	TRBD1	TRBJ2-7	once	CASSPDRGPSYEQYF	TGTGCCAGCTCACCTGACAGGGGGCCCTCCTACGAGCAGTACTTC
TRBV9	-	TRBJ2-7	once	CASSSTVSSYEQYF	TGTGCCAGCAGTTCGACAGTGAGCTCCTACGAGCAGTACTTC
TRBV5-1	-	TRBJ2-7	-	CASSLVYRGEQYF	TGCGCCAGCAGCTTGGTCTATAGGGGCGAGCAGTACTTC
TRBV5-1	-	TRBJ2-3	few	CASSLSASTDTQYF	TGCGCCAGCAGCTTGAGCGCTAGCACAGATACGCAGTATTTT
TRBV14	TRBD2	TRBJ2-7	-	CASSPRLAGASYEQYF	TGTGCCAGCAGCCCCAGACTAGCGGGAGCCTCCTACGAGCAGTACTTC
TRBV6-4	TRBD2	TRBJ2-1	-	CASSDFAGEAWNEQFF	TGTGCCAGCAGTGACTTTGCGGGAGAGGCCTGGAATGAGCAGTTCTTC
TRBV7-2	-	TRBJ1-2	-	CASSLLGGTDQLGYTF	TGTGCCAGCAGCCTCCTTGGGGGGACGGACCAACTGGGCTACACCTTC
TRBV7-9	TRBD1	TRBJ1-6	-	CSSSLDRQGRWNSPLHF	TGTTCCAGCAGCTTAGATAGACAGGGGAGATGGAATTCACCCCTCCACTTT
TRBV5-5	-	TRBJ1-2	-	CASSFQGGGANYGYTF	TGTGCCAGCAGCTTCCAGGGAGGTGGAGCTAACTATGGCTACACCTTC
TRBV7-8	TRBD2	TRBJ2-3	-	CASTPTSGGTDTQYF	TGTGCCAGCACCCCTACGAGCGGGGGCACAGATACGCAGTATTTT
TRBV27	TRBD1	TRBJ1-2	-	CASSRDRDGTDYTF	TGTGCCAGCAGTCGGGACAGGGATGGGACCGACTACACCTTC
TRBV15	TRBD1	TRBJ1-2	-	CATSKLGGGGQGHDYGYTF	TGTGCCACCAGCAAGCTTGGGGGAGGGGGACAGGGGCATGACTATGGCTACACCTTC
TRBV5-4	-	TRBJ1-1	-	CASSLGVRPGNTEAFF	TGTGCCAGCAGCTTGGGGGTCCGCCCGGGAAACACTGAAGCTTTCTTT
TRBV6-5	-	TRBJ1-2	-	CASRTTGNYGYTF	TGTGCCAGCAGAACCACAGGGAACTATGGCTACACCTTC
TRBV27	-	TRBJ2-7	-	CASSLSYTRGGNPYEQYF	TGTGCCAGCAGTTTATCCTATACGCGCGGCGGGAACCCCTACGAGCAGTACTTC
TRBV5-4	TRBD1	TRBJ2-4	-	CASSKGQGEAKNIQYF	TGTGCCAGCAGCAAGGGACAGGGCGAGGCCAAAAACATTCAGTACTTC
TRBV5-6	-	TRBJ1-5	-	CASSLIGAGQPQHF	TGTGCCAGCAGCTTGATAGGGGCTGGTCAGCCCCAGCATTTT
TRBV4-3	-	TRBJ2-7	-	CASSQEVRSDEQYF	TGCGCCAGCAGCCAAGAAGTCAGGTCGGACGAGCAGTACTTC
TRBV4-1	TRBD2	TRBJ2-3	-	CASSQSSGTSGTDTQYF	TGCGCCAGCAGCCAATCCTCTGGGACTAGCGGCACAGATACGCAGTATTTT
TRBV7-9	-	TRBJ2-3	-	CASSLVGDTDTQYF	TGTGCCAGCAGCTTGGTTGGAGACACAGATACGCAGTATTTT
TRBV27	TRBD1	TRBJ2-7	-	CASSLYMTGVYHEQYF	TGTGCCAGCAGTTTATATATGACAGGGGTCTACCACGAGCAGTACTTC
TRBV27	-	TRBJ1-3	-	CASSLSLSLSGNTIYF	TGTGCCAGCAGTTTAAGTCTGAGCCTCTCTGGAAACACCATATATTTT
TRBV6-1	TRBD2	TRBJ2-1	-	CASSETWGLASNEQFF	TGTGCCAGCAGTGAAACTTGGGGACTAGCGAGCAATGAGCAGTTCTTC
TRBV27	-	TRBJ2-5	-	CASSLSIGNGEQYF	TGTGCCAGCAGTTTATCGATAGGGAACGGGGAGCAGTACTTC
TRBV5-1	TRBD1	TRBJ2-3	-	CASSPGGYSTDTQYF	TGCGCCAGCAGTCCAGGGGGCTATAGCACAGATACGCAGTATTTT
TRBV6-5	-	TRBJ1-6	-	CASSSGETAGNSPLHF	TGTGCCAGCAGTTCAGGGGAGACAGCGGGGAATTCACCCCTCCACTTT
TRBV5-4	-	TRBJ1-5	-	CASSLDADPPQHF	TGTGCCAGCAGCTTGGACGCAGATCCGCCCCAGCATTTT
TRBV11-2	TRBD2	TRBJ2-1	-	CASSSKTSGVSYNEQFF	TGTGCCAGCAGCTCAAAGACTAGCGGGGTATCCTACAATGAGCAGTTCTTC
TRBV7-9	-	TRBJ1-2	-	CASSLGWGETNRNYGYTF	TGTGCCAGCAGCTTAGGGTGGGGGGAAACAAACCGGAACTATGGCTACACCTTC
TRBV28	TRBD1	TRBJ1-5	-	CASQIPTGAYSNQPQHF	TGTGCCAGCCAAATCCCGACAGGGGCCTATAGCAATCAGCCCCAGCATTTT
TRBV27	-	TRBJ2-3	-	CASSLDFSTDTQYF	TGTGCCAGCAGTTTAGACTTTAGCACAGATACGCAGTATTTT
TRBV10-3	TRBD1	TRBJ1-5	few	CAISRDSQHQPQHF	TGTGCCATCAGCAGGGACAGCCAACATCAGCCCCAGCATTTT